Described below is a single T cell receptor (beta chain) sequence and its context. Its cognate antigen is unknown. The data derive from a study of radiation and T cells in renal cell carcinoma. Study information: Nephrectomy followed 15 Gy stereotactic body radiation by 4 weeks.

Measured with immunoSEQ multiplex PCR; TCRdb has only the in-frame clones, and not every one. The sample contains about 20,000 clones, around 80% of which appear only once. The germline V and J ends were trimmed by 2 bases and 0 bases, with 16 bases remaining between them. The CDR3 is 18 amino acids. From germline, CDR1 is SGHVS and CDR2 FNYEAQ. Study-wide results and caveats: In blood, top tumor clones expanded by 2 weeks, shrinking by 4.

Time point here: baseline pretreatment blood. Treatment reported: 15 Gy SBRT to primary tumor, nephrectomy 4 weeks later. Blood was sampled at baseline, 2 weeks and 4 weeks after SBRT. Clear cell pathology was present in this patient's renal cell carcinoma. The receptor was isolated from a man aged 60 to 69 with renal cell carcinoma. This chain joins TRBV7-6 and TRBJ2-2, with D possibly matching TRBD1 (5 bases). The sample in question was blood, obtained from a patient whose treatment included radiotherapy and nephrectomy. The DNA for the CDR3 is TGTGCCAGCAGCTTATTGGCTCGGTGGGGCCCGAACACCGGGGAGCTGTTTTTT. Its protein is CASSLLARWGPNTGELFF.